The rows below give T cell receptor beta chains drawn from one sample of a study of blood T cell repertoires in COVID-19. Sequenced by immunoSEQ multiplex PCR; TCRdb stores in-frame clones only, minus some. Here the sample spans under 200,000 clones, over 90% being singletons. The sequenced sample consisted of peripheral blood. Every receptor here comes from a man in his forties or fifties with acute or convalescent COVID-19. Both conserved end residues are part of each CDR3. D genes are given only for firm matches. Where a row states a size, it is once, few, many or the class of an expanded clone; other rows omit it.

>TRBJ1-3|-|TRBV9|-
CASSTSWSSGNTIYF
TGTGCCAGCAGCACCTCATGGAGCTCTGGAAACACCATATATTTT
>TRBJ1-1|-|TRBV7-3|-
CASSFLGPNTEAFF
TGTGCCAGCAGCTTTCTTGGGCCGAACACTGAAGCTTTCTTT
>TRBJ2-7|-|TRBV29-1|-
CSVTFGAPYEQYF
TGCAGCGTGACTTTTGGCGCCCCCTACGAGCAGTACTTC
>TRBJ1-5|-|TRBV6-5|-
CASSYSSGPGQPQHF
TGTGCCAGCAGTTACTCATCAGGGCCGGGTCAGCCCCAGCATTTT
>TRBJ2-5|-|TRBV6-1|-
CASSVKPLRATETQYF
TGTGCCAGCAGTGTCAAGCCCCTGAGAGCGACAGAGACCCAGTACTTC
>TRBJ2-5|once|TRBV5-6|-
CASSERETQYF
TGTGCCAGCAGCGAGAGGGAGACCCAGTACTTC
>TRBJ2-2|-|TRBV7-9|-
CASSFGGATGELFF
TGTGCCAGCAGCTTTGGAGGTGCTACCGGGGAGCTGTTTTTT
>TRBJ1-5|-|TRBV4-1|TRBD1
CASSQGQTGGRQPQHF
TGCGCCAGCAGCCAGGGCCAGACAGGGGGCAGGCAGCCCCAGCATTTT
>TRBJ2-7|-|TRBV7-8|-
CASSYNSYEQYF
TGTGCCAGCAGTTACAACTCCTACGAGCAGTACTTC
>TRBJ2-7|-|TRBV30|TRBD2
CAWSLGLGSYEQYF
TGTGCCTGGTCCCTGGGACTAGGAAGCTACGAGCAGTACTTC
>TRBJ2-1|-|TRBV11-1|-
CASRPPGPGEYEQFF
TGTGCCAGCAGGCCGCCGGGGCCGGGGGAATATGAGCAGTTCTTC
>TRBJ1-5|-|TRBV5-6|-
CASSLGPGGDGNQPQHF
TGTGCCAGCAGCTTGGGCCCGGGAGGGGATGGCAATCAGCCCCAGCATTTT
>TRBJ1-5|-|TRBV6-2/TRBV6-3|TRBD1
CASSEPGGHNQPQHF
TGTGCCAGCAGCGAGCCAGGGGGCCACAATCAGCCCCAGCATTTT
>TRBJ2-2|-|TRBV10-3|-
CAITYSTQGGGELFF
TGTGCCATCACCTATTCGACTCAGGGAGGCGGGGAGCTGTTTTTT
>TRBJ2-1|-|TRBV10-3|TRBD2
CAISDLIRTSGENNEQFF
TGTGCCATCAGTGACTTAATCCGGACTAGCGGGGAAAACAATGAGCAGTTCTTC
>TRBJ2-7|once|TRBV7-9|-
CASSHSSPQRRYEQYF
TGTGCCAGCAGCCACTCGTCACCCCAGCGGAGGTACGAGCAGTACTTC
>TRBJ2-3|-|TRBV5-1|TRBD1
CASSQTGTDTQYF
TGCGCCAGCAGCCAGACAGGGACAGATACGCAGTATTTT
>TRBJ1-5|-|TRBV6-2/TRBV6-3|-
CASSYWGDYNQPQHF
TGTGCCAGCAGTTACTGGGGGGACTACAATCAGCCCCAGCATTTT
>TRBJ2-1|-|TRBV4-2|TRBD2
CASSQEMGREEQFF
TGTGCCAGCAGCCAAGAAATGGGGCGGGAGGAGCAGTTCTTC
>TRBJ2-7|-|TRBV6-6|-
CASRLYDSYEQYF
TGTGCCAGCAGACTTTATGACAGCTACGAGCAGTACTTC
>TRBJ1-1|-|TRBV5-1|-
CASSLGGQVNTEAFF
TGCGCCAGCAGCTTAGGAGGGCAGGTCAACACTGAAGCTTTCTTT
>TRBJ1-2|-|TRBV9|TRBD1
CASSAQPTGEDYGYTF
TGTGCCAGCAGCGCCCAACCGACAGGGGAGGACTATGGCTACACCTTC
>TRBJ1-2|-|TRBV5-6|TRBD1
CASSLITGTGRWGGYTF
TGTGCCAGCAGCTTGATTACCGGGACAGGGCGCTGGGGTGGCTACACCTTC
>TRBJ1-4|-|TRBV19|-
CASSTPRSEANEKLFF
TGTGCCAGTAGTACGCCCCGTTCTGAGGCTAATGAAAAACTGTTTTTT
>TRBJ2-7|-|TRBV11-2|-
CASSLEGDSTYEQYF
TGTGCCAGCAGCTTAGAGGGGGACTCTACCTACGAGCAGTACTTC
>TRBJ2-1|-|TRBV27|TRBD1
CASGLPPGTGYNEQFF
TGTGCCAGCGGGCTCCCTCCCGGGACAGGTTACAATGAGCAGTTCTTC
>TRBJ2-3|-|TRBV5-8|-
CASSLLGRDTPDF
TGTGCCAGCAGCCTACTAGGCAGAGATACGCCCGATTTT
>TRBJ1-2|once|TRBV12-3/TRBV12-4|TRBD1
CASSPQTGAGYTF
TGTGCCAGCAGTCCACAGACAGGGGCGGGCTACACCTTC
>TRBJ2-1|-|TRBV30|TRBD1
CAWTKTDRTSSYNEQFF
TGTGCCTGGACCAAAACGGACAGGACGAGCTCCTACAATGAGCAGTTCTTC
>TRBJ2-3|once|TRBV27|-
CASSLGGGVGTDTQYF
TGTGCCAGCAGTTTAGGCGGCGGGGTTGGCACAGATACGCAGTATTTT
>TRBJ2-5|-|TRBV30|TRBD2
CAWTPGLAGDMETQYF
TGTGCCTGGACCCCCGGGCTAGCGGGAGACATGGAGACCCAGTACTTC
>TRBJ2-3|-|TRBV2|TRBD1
CASSRRGTGGTDTQYF
TGTGCCAGCAGTCGCAGAGGGACAGGGGGCACAGATACGCAGTATTTT
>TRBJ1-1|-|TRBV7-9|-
CAGGSRNTEAFF
TGTGCGGGCGGGAGCAGGAACACTGAAGCTTTCTTT
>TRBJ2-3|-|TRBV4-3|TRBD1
CASSQGWGTGGRNTQYF
TGCGCCAGCAGCCAGGGCTGGGGGACAGGGGGCCGGAATACGCAGTATTTT
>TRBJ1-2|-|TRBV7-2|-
CASSLVRGGYGYTF
TGTGCCAGCAGCTTAGTAAGGGGAGGGTACGGCTACACCTTC
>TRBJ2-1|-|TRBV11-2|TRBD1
CASSRGTGTTYNEQFF
TGTGCCAGCAGCAGAGGGACAGGTACAACCTACAATGAGCAGTTCTTC
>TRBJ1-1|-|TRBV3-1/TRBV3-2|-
CASSRQHRNTEAFF
TGTGCCAGCAGCCGACAACACCGCAACACTGAAGCTTTCTTT
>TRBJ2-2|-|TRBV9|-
CASSDPVGGGPAGELFF
TGTGCCAGCAGCGATCCCGTAGGGGGAGGGCCCGCCGGGGAGCTGTTTTTT
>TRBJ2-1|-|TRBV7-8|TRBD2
CASSLVGTTFNLQFF
TGTGCCAGCAGCTTAGTTGGGACTACCTTCAATTTGCAGTTCTTC
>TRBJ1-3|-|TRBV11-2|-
CASSSMRGRSGNTIYF
TGTGCCAGCAGCTCAATGCGGGGTAGGTCTGGAAACACCATATATTTT
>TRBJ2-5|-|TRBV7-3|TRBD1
CASSIKGAGETQYF
TGTGCCAGCAGCATAAAGGGGGCTGGGGAGACCCAGTACTTC
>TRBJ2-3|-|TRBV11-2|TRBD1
CASSRDRGSQYF
TGTGCCAGCAGCCGGGACAGGGGTTCGCAGTATTTT
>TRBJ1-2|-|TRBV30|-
CAWFSRRGVHYGYTF
TGTGCCTGGTTCTCGAGGAGGGGCGTTCACTATGGCTACACCTTC
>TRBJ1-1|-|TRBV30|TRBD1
CASDRALMNTEAFF
TGTGCCTCGGACAGGGCTCTGATGAACACTGAAGCTTTCTTT
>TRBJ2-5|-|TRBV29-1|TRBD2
CSVELAGLGETQYF
TGCAGCGTTGAACTAGCGGGGCTGGGGGAGACCCAGTACTTC
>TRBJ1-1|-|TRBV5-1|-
CASSLGDRPNTEAFF
TGCGCCAGCAGCTTAGGCGACAGACCGAACACTGAAGCTTTCTTT
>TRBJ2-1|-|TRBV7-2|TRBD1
CASSYRRGQGGNEQFF
TGTGCCAGCAGCTATAGACGGGGACAGGGGGGCAATGAGCAGTTCTTC
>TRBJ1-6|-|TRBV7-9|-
CASSPDRMDSPLHF
TGTGCCAGCAGCCCCGACAGGATGGATTCACCCCTCCACTTT
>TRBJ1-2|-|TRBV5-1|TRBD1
CASSLGIDRELNYGYTF
TGCGCCAGCAGCTTGGGGATCGACAGGGAACTTAACTATGGCTACACCTTC